What follows is one T cell receptor (beta chain) and its context. The junction and the germline gene differ at one end; a read error may be behind it. The data belong to a study of CD8 T cells in Susac syndrome. An amount of RNA that ranged from 0.5 to 1 ug was reverse transcribed with random hexamers. immunoSEQ multiplex PCR amplified TCR beta CDR3 across 54 Vbeta, 13 Jbeta. Each CDR3 protein gets one entry after TCRdb re-called the immunoSEQ multiplex PCR reads with MiXCR. The sample consists of 110,000 or so distinct CDR3 sequences, 94% of them appearing once. The controls were healthy donors who were matched for age and sex. The material sequenced was CD4+ T cells from PBMCs. This receptor was identified in a human donor in good health.

The CDR3 here is CSVGSDPTGAEVF. In DNA form, the CDR3 reads TGCAGCGTTGGTTCGGACCCGACAGGGGCTGAAGTCTTC. This sequence joins TRBV29-1 and TRBJ2-1; 8 bases fit TRBD1. Germline V gives CDR1 SQVTM, CDR2 ANQGSEA. The length of the CDR3 is 13 residues.